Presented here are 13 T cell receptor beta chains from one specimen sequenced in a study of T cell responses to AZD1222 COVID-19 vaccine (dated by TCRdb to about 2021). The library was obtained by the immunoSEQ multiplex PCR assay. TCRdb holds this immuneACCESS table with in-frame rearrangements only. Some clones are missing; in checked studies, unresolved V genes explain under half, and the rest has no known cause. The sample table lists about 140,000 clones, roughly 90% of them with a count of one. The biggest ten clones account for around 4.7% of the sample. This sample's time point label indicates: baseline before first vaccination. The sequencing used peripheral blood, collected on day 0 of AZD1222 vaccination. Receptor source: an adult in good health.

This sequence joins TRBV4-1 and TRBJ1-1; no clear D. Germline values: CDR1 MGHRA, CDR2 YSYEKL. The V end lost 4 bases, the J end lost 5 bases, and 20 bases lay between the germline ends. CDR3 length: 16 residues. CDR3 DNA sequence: TGCGCCAGCAGCCTATACCAGTCCGCGGCGTTTACTGAAGCTTTCTTT. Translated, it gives CASSLYQSAAFTEAFF.

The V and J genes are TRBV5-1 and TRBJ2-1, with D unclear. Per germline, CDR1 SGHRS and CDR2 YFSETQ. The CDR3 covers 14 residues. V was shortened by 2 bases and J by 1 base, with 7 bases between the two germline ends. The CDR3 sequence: CASSFSSSYNEQFF. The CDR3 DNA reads TGCGCCAGCAGCTTTAGCAGTTCCTACAATGAGCAGTTCTTC.

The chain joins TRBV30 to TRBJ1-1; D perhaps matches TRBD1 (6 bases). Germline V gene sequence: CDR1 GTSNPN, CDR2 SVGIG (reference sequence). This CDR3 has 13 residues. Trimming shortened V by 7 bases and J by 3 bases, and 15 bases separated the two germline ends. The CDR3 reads CAFNRDRDTEAFF. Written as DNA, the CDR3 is TGTGCCTTCAACAGGGACCGGGACACTGAAGCTTTCTTT.

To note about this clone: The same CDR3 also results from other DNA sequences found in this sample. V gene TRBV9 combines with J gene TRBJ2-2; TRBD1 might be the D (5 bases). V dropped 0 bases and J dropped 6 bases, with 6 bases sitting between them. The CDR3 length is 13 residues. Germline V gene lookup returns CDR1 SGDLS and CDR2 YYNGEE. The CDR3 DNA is TGTGCCAGCAGCGTAGGGGGCGCCGGGGAGCTGTTTTTT. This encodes CASSVGGAGELFF.

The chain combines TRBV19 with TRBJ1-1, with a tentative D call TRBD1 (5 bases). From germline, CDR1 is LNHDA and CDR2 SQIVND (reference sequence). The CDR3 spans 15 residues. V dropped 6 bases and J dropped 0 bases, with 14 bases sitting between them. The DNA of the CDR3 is TGTGCCAGTAGGCGGGCAGGGTCCATGAACACTGAAGCTTTCTTT. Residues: CASRRAGSMNTEAFF.

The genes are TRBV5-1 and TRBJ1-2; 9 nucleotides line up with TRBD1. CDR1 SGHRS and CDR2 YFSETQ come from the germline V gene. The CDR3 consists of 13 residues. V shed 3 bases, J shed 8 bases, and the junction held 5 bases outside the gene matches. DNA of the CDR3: TGCGCCAGCAGCTCCGGACAGGGGAGCGGCTACACCTTC. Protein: CASSSGQGSGYTF.

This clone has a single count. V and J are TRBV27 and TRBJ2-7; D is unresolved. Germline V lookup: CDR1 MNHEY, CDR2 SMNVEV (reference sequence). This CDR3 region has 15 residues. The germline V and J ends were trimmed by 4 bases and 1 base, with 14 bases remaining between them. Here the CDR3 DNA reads TGTGCCAGCAGTTCCACCCCTTCACAGTCCTACGAGCAGTACTTC. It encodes CASSSTPSQSYEQYF.

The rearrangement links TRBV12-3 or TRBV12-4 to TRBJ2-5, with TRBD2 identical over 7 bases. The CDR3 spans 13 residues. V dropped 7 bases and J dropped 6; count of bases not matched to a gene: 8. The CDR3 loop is CASTLGLGQTQYF. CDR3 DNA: TGTGCCAGCACCCTCGGACTAGGACAGACCCAGTACTTC.

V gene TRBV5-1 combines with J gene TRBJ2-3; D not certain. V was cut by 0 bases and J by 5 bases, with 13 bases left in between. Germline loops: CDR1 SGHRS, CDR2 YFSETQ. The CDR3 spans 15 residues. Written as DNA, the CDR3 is TGCGCCAGCAGCTTGGAAGCGCCGGTTCGAGATACGCAGTATTTT. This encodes CASSLEAPVRDTQYF.

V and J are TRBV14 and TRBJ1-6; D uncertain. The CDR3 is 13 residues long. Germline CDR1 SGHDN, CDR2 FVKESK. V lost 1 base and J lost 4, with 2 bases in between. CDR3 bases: TGTGCCAGCAGCCAAGGGTATAATTCACCCCTCCACTTT. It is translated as CASSQGYNSPLHF.

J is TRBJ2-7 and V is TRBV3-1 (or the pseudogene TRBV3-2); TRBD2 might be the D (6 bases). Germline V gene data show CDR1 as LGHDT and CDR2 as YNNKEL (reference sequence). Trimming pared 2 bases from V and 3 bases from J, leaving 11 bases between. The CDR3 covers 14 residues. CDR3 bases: TGTGCCAGCAGCCAATCAGACGGGAGCTACGAGCAGTACTTC. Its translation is CASSQSDGSYEQYF.

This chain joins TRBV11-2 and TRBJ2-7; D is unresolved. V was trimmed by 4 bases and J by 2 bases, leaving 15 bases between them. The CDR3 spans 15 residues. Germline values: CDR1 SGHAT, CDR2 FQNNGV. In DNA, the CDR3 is TGTGCCAGCAGCTCGCTACCCCTTACGACCTACGAGCAGTACTTC. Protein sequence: CASSSLPLTTYEQYF.

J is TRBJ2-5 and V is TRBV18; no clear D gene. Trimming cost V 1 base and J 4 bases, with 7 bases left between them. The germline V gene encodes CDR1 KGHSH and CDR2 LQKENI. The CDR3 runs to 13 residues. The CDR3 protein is CASSPREGETQYF. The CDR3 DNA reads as TGTGCCAGCTCACCACGAGAAGGAGAGACCCAGTACTTC.